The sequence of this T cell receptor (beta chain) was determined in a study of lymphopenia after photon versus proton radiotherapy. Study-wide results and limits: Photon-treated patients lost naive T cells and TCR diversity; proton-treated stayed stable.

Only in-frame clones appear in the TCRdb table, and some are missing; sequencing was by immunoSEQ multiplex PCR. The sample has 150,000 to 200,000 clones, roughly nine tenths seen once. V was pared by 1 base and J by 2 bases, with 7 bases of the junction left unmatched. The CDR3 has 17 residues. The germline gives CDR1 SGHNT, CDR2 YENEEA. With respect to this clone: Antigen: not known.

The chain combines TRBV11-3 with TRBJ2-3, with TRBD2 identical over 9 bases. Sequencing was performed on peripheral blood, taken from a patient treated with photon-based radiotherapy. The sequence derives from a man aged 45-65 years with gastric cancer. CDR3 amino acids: CASSLGQREADTDTQYF. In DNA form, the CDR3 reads TGTGCCAGCAGCTTAGGTCAGCGGGAGGCTGACACAGATACGCAGTATTTT.